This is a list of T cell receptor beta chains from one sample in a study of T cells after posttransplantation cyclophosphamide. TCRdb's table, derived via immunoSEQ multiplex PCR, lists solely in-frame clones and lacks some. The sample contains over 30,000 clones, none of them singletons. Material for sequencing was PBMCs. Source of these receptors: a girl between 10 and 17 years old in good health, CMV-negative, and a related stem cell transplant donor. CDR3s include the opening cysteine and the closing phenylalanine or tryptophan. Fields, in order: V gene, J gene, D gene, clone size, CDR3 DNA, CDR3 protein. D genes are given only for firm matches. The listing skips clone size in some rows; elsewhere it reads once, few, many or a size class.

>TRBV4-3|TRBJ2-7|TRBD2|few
TGCGCCAGCAGCCCAAGTCTAGCGGGAGTAGCTGAGCAGTACTTC
CASSPSLAGVAEQYF
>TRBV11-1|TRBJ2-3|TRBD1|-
TGTGCCAGCAGCCTTCGACAGGGAAGGGAAATCACAGATACGCAGTATTTT
CASSLRQGREITDTQYF
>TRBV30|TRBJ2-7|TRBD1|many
TGTGCCTTGGGCACCCGGACAGGCTCCTACGAGCAGTACTTC
CALGTRTGSYEQYF
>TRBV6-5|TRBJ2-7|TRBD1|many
TGTGCCAGCAGTTACAGCCAGGGGGCCTACGAGCAGTACTTC
CASSYSQGAYEQYF
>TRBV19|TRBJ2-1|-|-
TGTGCCAGCCGGTATGGGGGAGGGGGCAATGAGCAGTTCTTC
CASRYGGGGNEQFF
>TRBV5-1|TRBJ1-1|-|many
TGCGCCAGCAATAAACAGGGAAGTACTGAAGCTTTCTTT
CASNKQGSTEAFF
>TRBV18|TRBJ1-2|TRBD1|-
TGTGCCAGCTCACTTATTCACCCCGGGACAGGGCATGGCTACACCTTC
CASSLIHPGTGHGYTF
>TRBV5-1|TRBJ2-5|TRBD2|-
TGCGCCAGCAGCACTACTCTAGCGGGAGGTGAGACCCAGTACTTC
CASSTTLAGGETQYF
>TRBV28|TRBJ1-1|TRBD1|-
TGTGCCAGCACCTCTCTAACAGGGGGAGGTGGCACTGAAGCTTTCTTT
CASTSLTGGGGTEAFF
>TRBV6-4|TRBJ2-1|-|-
TGTGCCAGCAGTGACAGGGCGGGCTCCTACAATGAGCAGTTCTTC
CASSDRAGSYNEQFF
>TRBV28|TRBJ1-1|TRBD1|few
TGTGCCAGCAGGGACAGGGTTCCCCCGGAAGCTTTCTTT
CASRDRVPPEAFF
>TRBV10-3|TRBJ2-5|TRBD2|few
TGTGCCATCAGTGAGTTCCTAGCGGTAGGGGTACAAGAGACCCAGTACTTC
CAISEFLAVGVQETQYF
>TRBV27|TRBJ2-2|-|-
TGTGCCAGCAGTGGAGGTAGCGGACACACCGGGGAGCTGTTTTTT
CASSGGSGHTGELFF
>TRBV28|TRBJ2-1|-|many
TGTGCCAGCGTTGCAGGAGGGCGTGAGCAGTTCTTC
CASVAGGREQFF
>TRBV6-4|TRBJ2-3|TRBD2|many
TGTGCCAGCAGTGATACTAGCGGGCCAGATACGCAGTATTTT
CASSDTSGPDTQYF
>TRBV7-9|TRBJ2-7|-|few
TGTGCCAGCGGGACACAAGCCTACGAGCAGTACTTC
CASGTQAYEQYF
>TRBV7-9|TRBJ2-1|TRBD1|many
TGTGCCAGCAGCTTTTCGGGACAGGGGAACGATGAGCAGTTCTTC
CASSFSGQGNDEQFF
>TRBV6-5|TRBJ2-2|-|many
TGTGCCAGCAAGAGGACCGGGGAGCTGTTTTTT
CASKRTGELFF
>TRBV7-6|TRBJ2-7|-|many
TGTGCCAGCAGCTTAGCAGGGGCGGCCTACGAGCAGTACTTC
CASSLAGAAYEQYF
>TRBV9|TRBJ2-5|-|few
TGTGCCAGCAGCCCCGGGGGAGAGACCCAGTACTTC
CASSPGGETQYF
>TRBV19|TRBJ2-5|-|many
TGTGCCAGTAGTTTTGCCAGGGGAGAGACCCAGTACTTC
CASSFARGETQYF
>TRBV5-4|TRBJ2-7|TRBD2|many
TGTGCCAGCAGCCCCTGGGGCGGGAGGGCGCGGGAGCAGTACTTC
CASSPWGGRAREQYF
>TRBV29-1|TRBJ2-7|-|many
TGCAGCGTTGAAGTGGATCAACTCAGACAGCGGGTGTACGAGCAGTACTTC
CSVEVDQLRQRVYEQYF
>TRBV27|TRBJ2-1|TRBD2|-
TGTGCCAGCAGTCAAACGGCGGGACTAGCGGGAGGGCCCCCCTACAATGAGCAGTTCTTC
CASSQTAGLAGGPPYNEQFF
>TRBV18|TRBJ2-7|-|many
TGTGCCAGCTCACCGACCGGGACATCTTCTCGGGACTTC
CASSPTGTSSRDF
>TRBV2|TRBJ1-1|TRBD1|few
TGTGCCAGCAGAGAGACTATTGCCGGGACAGGGCACACTGAAGCTTTCTTT
CASRETIAGTGHTEAFF
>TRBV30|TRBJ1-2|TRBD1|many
TGTGCCTGGGGCGGACAGGGAGTCGGGGGCTACACCTTC
CAWGGQGVGGYTF
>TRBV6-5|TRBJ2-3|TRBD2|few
TGTGCCAGCAGTCGACGACTAGCGATGACAGATACGCAGTATTTT
CASSRRLAMTDTQYF
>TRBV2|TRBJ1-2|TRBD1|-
TGTGCCAGCAGTGAAGTTGCCGGGACAGCTCGAAAATATGGCTACACCTTC
CASSEVAGTARKYGYTF